This T cell receptor (beta chain) was retrieved from a study of cytomegalovirus exposure and HLA in healthy donors. The germline CDR1 and CDR2 sequences are SGHKS and YYEKEE (reference sequence). Trimming cost V 4 bases and J 6 bases, with 8 bases left between them. The CDR3 extends over 11 amino acids. Remarks on this clone: The target antigen is unknown.

Primers included in the PCR were 60 Vbeta and 13 Jbeta primers. The table came from immunoSEQ multiplex PCR; TCRdb's copy has only in-frame clones and leaves some out. This sample yields around 250,000 clones, of which roughly 91% are seen a single time; roughly 1.5% belongs to the top ten. Study observations and caveats: Approximately 18,000 TCR beta sequences were associated with HLA alleles at 0.05 false discovery rate in a later analysis. A later analysis linked a missense variant in DCLRE1C to the trimming of TCR beta V and J genes.

The TCR comes from a girl under 10 years old in good health and CMV-seronegative. The rearrangement links TRBV5-5 to TRBJ2-7; possible D gene TRBD2, 5 bases. Sequencing input: PBMCs. The CDR3 here is CASSRDFEQYF. The CDR3 bases are TGTGCCAGCAGCCGGGATTTCGAGCAGTACTTC. Full variable domain (remainder filled in from reference TRBV5-5 and TRBJ2-7): DAGVTQSPTHLIKTRGQQVTLRCSPISGHKSVSWYQQVLGQGPQFIFQYYEKEERGRGNFPDRFSARQFPNYSSELNVNALLLGDSALYLCASSRDFEQYFGPGTRLTVT.